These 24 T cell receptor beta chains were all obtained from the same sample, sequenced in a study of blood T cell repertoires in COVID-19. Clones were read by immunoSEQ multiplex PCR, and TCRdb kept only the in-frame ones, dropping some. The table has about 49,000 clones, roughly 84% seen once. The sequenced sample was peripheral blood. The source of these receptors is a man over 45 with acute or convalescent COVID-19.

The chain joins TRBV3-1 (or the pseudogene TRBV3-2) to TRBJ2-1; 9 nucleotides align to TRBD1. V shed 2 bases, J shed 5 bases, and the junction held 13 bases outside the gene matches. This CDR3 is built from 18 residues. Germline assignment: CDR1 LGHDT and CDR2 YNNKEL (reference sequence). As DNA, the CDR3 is TGTGCCAGCAGCCAAACTTGGGGACCGGGACAGGGTAACAATGAGCAGTTCTTC. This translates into CASSQTWGPGQGNNEQFF.

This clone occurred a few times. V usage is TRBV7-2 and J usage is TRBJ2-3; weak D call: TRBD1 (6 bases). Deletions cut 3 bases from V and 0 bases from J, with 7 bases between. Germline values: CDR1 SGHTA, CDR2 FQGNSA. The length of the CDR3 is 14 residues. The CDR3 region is CASSFQGSTDTQYF. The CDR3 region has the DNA TGTGCCAGCAGCTTCCAGGGGAGCACAGATACGCAGTATTTT.

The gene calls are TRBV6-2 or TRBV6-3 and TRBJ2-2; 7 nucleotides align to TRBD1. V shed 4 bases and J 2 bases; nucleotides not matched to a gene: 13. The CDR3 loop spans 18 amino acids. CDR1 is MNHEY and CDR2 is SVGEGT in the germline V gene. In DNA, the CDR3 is TGTGCCAGCAGTTCGGGGACAGTCTTGCGGAAAAACACCGGGGAGCTGTTTTTT. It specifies CASSSGTVLRKNTGELFF.

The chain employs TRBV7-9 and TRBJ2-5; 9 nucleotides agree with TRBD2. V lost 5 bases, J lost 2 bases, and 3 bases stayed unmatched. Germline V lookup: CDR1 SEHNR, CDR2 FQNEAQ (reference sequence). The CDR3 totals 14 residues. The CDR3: CASSRSGGQETQYF. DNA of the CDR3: TGTGCCAGCAGCCGGAGCGGGGGGCAAGAGACCCAGTACTTC.

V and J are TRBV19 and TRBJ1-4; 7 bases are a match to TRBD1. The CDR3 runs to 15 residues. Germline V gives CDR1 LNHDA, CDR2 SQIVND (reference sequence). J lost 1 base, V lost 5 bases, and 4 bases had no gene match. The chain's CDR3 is CASSPRTGTNEKLFF. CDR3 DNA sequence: TGTGCCAGTAGTCCAAGGACAGGAACTAATGAAAAACTGTTTTTT. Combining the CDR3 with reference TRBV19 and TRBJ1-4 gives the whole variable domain DGGITQSPKYLFRKEGQNVTLSCEQNLNHDAMYWYRQDPGQGLRLIYYSQIVNDFQKGDIAEGYSVSREKKESFPLTVTSAQKNPTAFYLCASSPRTGTNEKLFFGSGTQLSVL.

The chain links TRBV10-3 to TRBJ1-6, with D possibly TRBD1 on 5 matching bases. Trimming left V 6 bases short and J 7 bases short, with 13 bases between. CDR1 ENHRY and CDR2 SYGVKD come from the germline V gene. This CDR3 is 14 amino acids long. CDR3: CAISETDGNSPLHF. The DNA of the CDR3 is TGTGCCATCAGCGAGACAGATGGGAATTCACCCCTCCACTTT.

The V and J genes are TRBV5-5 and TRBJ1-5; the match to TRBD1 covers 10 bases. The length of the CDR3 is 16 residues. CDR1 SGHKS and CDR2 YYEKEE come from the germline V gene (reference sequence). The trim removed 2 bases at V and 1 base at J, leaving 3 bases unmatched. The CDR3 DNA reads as TGTGCCAGCAGCTTTAGACAGGGGGCGAGCAATCAGCCCCAGCATTTT. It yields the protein CASSFRQGASNQPQHF.

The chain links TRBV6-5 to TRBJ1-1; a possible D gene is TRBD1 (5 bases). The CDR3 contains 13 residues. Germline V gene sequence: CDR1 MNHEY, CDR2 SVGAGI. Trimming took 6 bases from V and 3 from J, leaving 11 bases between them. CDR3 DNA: TGTGCCAGCAGGCCCAGGGTAGACACTGAAGCTTTCTTT. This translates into CASRPRVDTEAFF.

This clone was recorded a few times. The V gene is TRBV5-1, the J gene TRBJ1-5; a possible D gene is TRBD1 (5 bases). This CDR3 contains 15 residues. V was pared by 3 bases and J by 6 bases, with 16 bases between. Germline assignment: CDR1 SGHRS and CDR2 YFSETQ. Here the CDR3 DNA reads TGCGCCAGCAGCTCCTCGGGGGGGAAGGGTCAGCCCCAGCATTTT. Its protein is CASSSSGGKGQPQHF.

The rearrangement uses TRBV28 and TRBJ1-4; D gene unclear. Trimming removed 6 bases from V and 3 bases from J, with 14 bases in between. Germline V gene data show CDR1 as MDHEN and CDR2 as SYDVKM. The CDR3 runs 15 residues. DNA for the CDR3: TGTGCCAGCAGGCTTACCGAGGCAGCTAATGAAAAACTGTTTTTT. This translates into CASRLTEAANEKLFF.

The CDR3 bases are TGTGCCAGCAGCTTTTGGTCGGGGGAAGGAACCGGGGAGCTGTTTTTT. Translated: CASSFWSGEGTGELFF. The chain couples TRBV7-9 to TRBJ2-2; tentative D call: TRBD2 (6 bases). Germline V gives CDR1 SEHNR, CDR2 FQNEAQ (reference sequence). Trimming took 3 bases from V and 5 from J, leaving 16 bases between them. This CDR3 spans 16 amino acids.

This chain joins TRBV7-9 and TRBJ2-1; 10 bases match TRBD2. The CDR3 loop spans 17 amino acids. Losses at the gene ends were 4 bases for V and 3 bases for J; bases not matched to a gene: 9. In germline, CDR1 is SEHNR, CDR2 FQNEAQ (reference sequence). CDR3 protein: CASSSWTSGTYYNEQFF. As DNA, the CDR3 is TGTGCCAGCAGCTCTTGGACTAGCGGAACTTACTACAATGAGCAGTTCTTC. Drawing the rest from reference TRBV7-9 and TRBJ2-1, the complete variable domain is DTGVSQNPRHKITKRGQNVTFRCDPISEHNRLYWYRQTLGQGPEFLTYFQNEAQLEKSRLLSDRFSAERPKGSFSTLEIQRTEQGDSAMYLCASSSWTSGTYYNEQFFGPGTRLTVL.

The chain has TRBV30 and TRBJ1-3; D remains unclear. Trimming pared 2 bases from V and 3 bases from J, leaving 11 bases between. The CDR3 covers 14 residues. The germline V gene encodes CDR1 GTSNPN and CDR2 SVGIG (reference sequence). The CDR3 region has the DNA TGTGCCTGGAGTCGAGGGTACGATGGAAACACCATATATTTT. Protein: CAWSRGYDGNTIYF.

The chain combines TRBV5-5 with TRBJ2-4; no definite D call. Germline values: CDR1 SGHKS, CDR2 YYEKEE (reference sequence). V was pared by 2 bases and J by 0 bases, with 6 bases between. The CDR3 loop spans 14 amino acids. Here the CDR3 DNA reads TGTGCCAGCAGCTTTTCTCTAGCCAAAAACATTCAGTACTTC. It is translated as CASSFSLAKNIQYF.

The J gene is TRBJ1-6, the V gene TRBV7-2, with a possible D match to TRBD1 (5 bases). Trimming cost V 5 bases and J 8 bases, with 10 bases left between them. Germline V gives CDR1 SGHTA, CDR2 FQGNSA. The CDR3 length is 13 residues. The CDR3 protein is CASSPGFDSPLHF. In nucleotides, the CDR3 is TGTGCCAGCAGCCCAGGGTTTGATTCACCCCTCCACTTT.

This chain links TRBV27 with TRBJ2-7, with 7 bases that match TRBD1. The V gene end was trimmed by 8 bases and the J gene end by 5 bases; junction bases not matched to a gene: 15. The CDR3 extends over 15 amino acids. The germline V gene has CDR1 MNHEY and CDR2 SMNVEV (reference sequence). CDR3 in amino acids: CASGSRGLSGHEQYF. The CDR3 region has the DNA TGTGCCAGCGGGTCTAGGGGGCTCTCCGGCCACGAGCAGTACTTC.

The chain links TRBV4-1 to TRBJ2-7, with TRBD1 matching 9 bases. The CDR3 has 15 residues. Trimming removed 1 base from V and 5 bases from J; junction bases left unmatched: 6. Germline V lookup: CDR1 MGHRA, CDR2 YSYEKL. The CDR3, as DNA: TGCGCCAGCAGCCAAGGGGACAGGGAAATCAACGAGCAGTACTTC. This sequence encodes CASSQGDREINEQYF.

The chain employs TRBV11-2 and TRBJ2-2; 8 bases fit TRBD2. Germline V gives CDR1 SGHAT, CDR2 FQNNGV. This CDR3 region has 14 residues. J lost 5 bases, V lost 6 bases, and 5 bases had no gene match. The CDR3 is CASSLGGATGELFF. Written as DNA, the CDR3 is TGTGCCAGCAGTCTCGGGGGGGCGACCGGGGAGCTGTTTTTT.

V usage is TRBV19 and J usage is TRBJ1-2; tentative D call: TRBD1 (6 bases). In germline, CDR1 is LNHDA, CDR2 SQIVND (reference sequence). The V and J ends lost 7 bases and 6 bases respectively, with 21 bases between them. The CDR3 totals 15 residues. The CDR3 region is CASNLGSGTKDGYTF. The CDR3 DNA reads TGTGCCAGTAACCTGGGGTCGGGGACAAAGGATGGCTACACCTTC.

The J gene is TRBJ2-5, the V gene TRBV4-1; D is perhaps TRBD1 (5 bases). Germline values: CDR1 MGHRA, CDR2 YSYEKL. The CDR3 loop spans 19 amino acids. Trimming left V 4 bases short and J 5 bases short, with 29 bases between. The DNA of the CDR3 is TGCGCCAGCAGCCTCTCTGGGGCAAGAGGTTCTTCCCTTGGGGAGACCCAGTACTTC. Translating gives CASSLSGARGSSLGETQYF.

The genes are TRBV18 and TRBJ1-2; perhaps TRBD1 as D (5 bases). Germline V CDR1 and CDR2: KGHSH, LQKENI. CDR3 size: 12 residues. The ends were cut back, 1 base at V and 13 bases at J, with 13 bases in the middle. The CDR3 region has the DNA TGTGCCAGCTCACCACTAAGGGACTCTGTCACCTTC. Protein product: CASSPLRDSVTF.

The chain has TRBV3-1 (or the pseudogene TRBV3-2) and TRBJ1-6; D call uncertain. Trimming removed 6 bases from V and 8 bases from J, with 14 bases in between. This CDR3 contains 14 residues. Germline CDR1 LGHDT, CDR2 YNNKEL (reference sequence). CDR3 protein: CASRATVGYSPLHF. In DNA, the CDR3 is TGTGCCAGCAGGGCTACAGTCGGTTATTCACCCCTCCACTTT.

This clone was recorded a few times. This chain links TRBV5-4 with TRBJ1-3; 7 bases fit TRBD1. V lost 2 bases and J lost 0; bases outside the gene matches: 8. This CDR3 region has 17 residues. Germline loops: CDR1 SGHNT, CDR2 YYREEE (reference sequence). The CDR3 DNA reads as TGTGCCAGCAGCTTTGCCCCGGGACAGCGCTCTGGAAACACCATATATTTT. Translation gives CASSFAPGQRSGNTIYF.

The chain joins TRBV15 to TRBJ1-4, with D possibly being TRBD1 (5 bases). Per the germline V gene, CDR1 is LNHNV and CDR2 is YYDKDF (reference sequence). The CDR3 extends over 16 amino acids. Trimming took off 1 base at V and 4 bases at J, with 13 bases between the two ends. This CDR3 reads CATSRGLQGGNEKLFF. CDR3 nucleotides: TGTGCCACCAGCAGAGGGTTGCAGGGAGGTAATGAAAAACTGTTTTTT.